This T cell receptor beta chain derives from a study of cytomegalovirus exposure and HLA in healthy donors. Whole-study context: Unique TCR beta sequences numbering 117 million came from approximately 180 million T cells in an earlier analysis. Unique TCRs from HLA-typed donors, roughly 89 million of them, were held in an early data release. Study observations and caveats: What was likely a sequencing artifact was a cluster of highly shared sequence variants.

The germline V gene has CDR1 MDHEN and CDR2 SYDVKM. Trimming removed 3 bases from V and 7 bases from J, with 25 bases in between. CDR3 length: 17 residues. It was with 60 Vbeta and 13 Jbeta primers that the PCR ran. Repertoires were generated with immunoSEQ multiplex PCR, while TCRdb's copy carries only in-frame clones and drops some. The sample includes some 120,000 clones, 80% of them seen just once. This clone is a singleton in its sample. Its antigen is not identified. The sequence came from a middle-aged man in good health and CMV-seronegative. The J gene is TRBJ2-7, the V gene TRBV28; a weak D match, TRBD2 (7 bases). The sample consisted of PBMCs. In nucleotides, the CDR3 is TGTGCCAGCAGTTTTACCCCGGGGGGCCACTTTCCCGGGGAGCAGTACTTC. Protein: CASSFTPGGHFPGEQYF. Full variable domain (missing parts from reference TRBV28 and TRBJ2-7): DVKVTQSSRYLVKRTGEKVFLECVQDMDHENMFWYRQDPGLGLRLIYFSYDVKMKEKGDIPEGYSVSREKKERFSLILESASTNQTSMYLCASSFTPGGHFPGEQYFGPGTRLTVT.